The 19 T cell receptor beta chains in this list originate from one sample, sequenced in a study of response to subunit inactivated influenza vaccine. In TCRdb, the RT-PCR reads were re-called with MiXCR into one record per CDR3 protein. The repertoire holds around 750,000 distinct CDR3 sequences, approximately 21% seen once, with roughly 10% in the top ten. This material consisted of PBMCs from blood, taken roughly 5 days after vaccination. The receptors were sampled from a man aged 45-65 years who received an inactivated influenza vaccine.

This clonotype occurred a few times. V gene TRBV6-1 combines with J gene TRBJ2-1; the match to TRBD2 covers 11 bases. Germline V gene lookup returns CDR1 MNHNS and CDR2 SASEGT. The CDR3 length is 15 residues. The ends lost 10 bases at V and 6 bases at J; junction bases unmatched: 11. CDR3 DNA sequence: TGTGCCACCGGAGGAGTAGCGGGAGGGGGCAATGAGCAGTTCTTC. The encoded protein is CATGGVAGGGNEQFF.

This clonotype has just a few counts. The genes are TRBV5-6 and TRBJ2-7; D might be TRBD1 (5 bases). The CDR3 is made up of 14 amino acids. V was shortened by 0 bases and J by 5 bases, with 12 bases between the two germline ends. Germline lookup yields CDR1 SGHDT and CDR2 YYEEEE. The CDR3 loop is CASSLVVRANEQYF. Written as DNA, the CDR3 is TGTGCCAGCAGCTTGGTGGTCAGGGCGAACGAGCAGTACTTC. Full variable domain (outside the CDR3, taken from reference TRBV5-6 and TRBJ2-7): DAGVTQSPTHLIKTRGQQVTLRCSPKSGHDTVSWYQQALGQGPQFIFQYYEEEERQRGNFPDRFSGHQFPNYSSELNVNALLLGDSALYLCASSLVVRANEQYFGPGTRLTVT.

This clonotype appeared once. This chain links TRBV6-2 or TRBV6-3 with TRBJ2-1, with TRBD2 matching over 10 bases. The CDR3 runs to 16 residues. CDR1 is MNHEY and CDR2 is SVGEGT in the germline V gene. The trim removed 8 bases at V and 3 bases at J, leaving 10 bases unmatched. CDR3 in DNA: TGTGCCAGCGCTATGTCTAGCGGGAGCTTCTACAATGAGCAGTTCTTC. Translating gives CASAMSSGSFYNEQFF.

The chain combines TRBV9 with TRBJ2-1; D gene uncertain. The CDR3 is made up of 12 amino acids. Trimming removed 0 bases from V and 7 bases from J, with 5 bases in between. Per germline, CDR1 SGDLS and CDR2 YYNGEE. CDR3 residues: CASSVVMNEQFF. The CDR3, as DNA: TGTGCCAGCAGCGTAGTAATGAATGAGCAGTTCTTC. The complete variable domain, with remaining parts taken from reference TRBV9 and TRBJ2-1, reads DSGVTQTPKHLITATGQRVTLRCSPRSGDLSVYWYQQSLDQGLQFLIQYYNGEERAKGNILERFSAQQFPDLHSELNLSSLELGDSALYFCASSVVMNEQFFGPGTRLTVL.

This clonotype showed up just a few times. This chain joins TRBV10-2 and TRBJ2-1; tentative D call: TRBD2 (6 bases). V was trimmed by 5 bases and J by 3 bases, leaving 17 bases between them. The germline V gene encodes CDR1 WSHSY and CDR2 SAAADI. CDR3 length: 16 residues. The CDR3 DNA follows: TGCGCCAGCAGTTGGCTTTGGGAGGTTGGCTACAATGAGCAGTTCTTC. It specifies CASSWLWEVGYNEQFF.

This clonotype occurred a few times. CDR3 loop: CASSRTEFNSPLHF. The DNA for the CDR3 is TGTGCCAGCAGTAGGACAGAGTTTAATTCACCCCTCCACTTT. The V and J genes are TRBV2 and TRBJ1-6, with TRBD1 as a possible D gene (6 bases). Germline V gene sequence: CDR1 SNHLY, CDR2 FYNNEI. The CDR3 covers 14 residues. The V end was cut by 5 bases, the J end by 6 bases, with 11 bases between.

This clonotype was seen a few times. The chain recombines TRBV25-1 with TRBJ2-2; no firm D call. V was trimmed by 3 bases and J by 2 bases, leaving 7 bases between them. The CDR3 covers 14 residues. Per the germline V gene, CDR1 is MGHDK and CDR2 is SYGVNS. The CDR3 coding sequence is TGTGCCAGCAGTGAGCCGGCAAACACCGGGGAGCTGTTTTTT. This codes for CASSEPANTGELFF.

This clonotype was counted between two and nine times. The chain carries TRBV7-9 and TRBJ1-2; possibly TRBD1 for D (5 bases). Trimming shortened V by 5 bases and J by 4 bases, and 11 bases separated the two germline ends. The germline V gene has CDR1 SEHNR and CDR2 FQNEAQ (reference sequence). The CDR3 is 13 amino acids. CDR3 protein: CASSQDTAYGYTF. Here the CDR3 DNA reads TGTGCCAGCAGCCAGGACACGGCCTATGGCTACACCTTC. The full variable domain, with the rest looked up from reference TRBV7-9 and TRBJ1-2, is DTGVSQNPRHKITKRGQNVTFRCDPISEHNRLYWYRQTLGQGPEFLTYFQNEAQLEKSRLLSDRFSAERPKGSFSTLEIQRTEQGDSAMYLCASSQDTAYGYTFGSGTRLTVV.

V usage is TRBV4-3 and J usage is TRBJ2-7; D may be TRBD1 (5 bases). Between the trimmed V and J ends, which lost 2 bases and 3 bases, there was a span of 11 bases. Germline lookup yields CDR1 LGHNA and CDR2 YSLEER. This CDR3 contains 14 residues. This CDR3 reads CASSQRGKGYEQYF. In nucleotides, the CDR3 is TGCGCCAGCAGCCAAAGGGGAAAGGGCTACGAGCAGTACTTC.

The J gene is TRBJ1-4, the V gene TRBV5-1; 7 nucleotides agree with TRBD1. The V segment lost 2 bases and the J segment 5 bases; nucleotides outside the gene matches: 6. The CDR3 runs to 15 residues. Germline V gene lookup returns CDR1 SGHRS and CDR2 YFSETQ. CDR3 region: CASSLGTVANEKLFF. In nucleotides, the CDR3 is TGCGCCAGCAGCTTAGGGACAGTCGCAAATGAAAAACTGTTTTTT.

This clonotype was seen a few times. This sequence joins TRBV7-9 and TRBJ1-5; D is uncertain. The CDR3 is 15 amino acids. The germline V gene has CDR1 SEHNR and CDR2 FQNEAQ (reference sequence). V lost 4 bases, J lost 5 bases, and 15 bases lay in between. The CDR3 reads CASSSDSGTYQPQHF. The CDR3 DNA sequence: TGTGCCAGCAGCTCCGACTCGGGCACTTATCAGCCCCAGCATTTT.

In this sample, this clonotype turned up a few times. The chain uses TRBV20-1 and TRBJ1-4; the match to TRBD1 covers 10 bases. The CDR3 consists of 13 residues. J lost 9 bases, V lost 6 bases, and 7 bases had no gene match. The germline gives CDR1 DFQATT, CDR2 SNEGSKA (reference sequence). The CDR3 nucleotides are TGCAGTGCCCCGGAGACAGGGGGCCAAAAACTGTTTTTT. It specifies CSAPETGGQKLFF.

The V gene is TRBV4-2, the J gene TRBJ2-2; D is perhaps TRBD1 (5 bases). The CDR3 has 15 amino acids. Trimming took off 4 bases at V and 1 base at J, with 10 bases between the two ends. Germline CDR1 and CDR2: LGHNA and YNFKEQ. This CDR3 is CASSPMGLNTGELFF. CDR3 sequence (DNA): TGTGCCAGCAGCCCGATGGGGCTGAACACCGGGGAGCTGTTTTTT.

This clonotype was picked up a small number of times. This CDR3 is CASSQHDRGLGANVLTF. For the CDR3, the DNA is TGTGCCAGCAGCCAACACGACAGGGGGCTAGGGGCCAACGTCCTGACTTTC. The chain uses TRBV4-2 and TRBJ2-6; 10 bases align to TRBD1. Germline V gene lookup returns CDR1 LGHNA and CDR2 YNFKEQ. Unmatched junction bases numbered 5, after V lost 2 bases and J lost 4 bases. The CDR3 contains 17 residues.

Here the CDR3 reads CSVGLAGVKVEQFF. The CDR3 DNA is TGCAGTGTCGGACTAGCGGGAGTAAAAGTTGAGCAGTTCTTC. The gene calls are TRBV20-1 and TRBJ2-1; 13 bases are a match to TRBD2. CDR1 DFQATT and CDR2 SNEGSKA come from the germline V gene (reference sequence). The V segment lost 7 bases and the J segment 9 bases; nucleotides outside the gene matches: 9. The CDR3 loop spans 14 amino acids.

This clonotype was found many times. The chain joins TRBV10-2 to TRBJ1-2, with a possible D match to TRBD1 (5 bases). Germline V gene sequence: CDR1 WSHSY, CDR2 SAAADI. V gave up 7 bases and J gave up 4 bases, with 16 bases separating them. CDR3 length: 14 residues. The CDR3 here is CASTQRGDRYGYTF. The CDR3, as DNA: TGCGCCAGCACCCAGAGAGGGGATCGCTATGGCTACACCTTC.

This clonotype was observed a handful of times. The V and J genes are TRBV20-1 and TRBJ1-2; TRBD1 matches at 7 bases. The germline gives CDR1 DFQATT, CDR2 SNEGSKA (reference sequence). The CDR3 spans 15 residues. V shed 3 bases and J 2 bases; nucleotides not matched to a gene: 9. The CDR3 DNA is TGCAGTGCTAGCCTGACGACAGGGTTAAACTATGGCTACACCTTC. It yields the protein CSASLTTGLNYGYTF.

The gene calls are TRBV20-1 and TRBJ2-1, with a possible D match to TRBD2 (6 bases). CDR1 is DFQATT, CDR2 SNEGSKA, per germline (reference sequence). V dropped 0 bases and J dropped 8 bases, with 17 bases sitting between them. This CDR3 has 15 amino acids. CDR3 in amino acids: CSARDLGPPGDEQFF. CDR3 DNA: TGCAGTGCTAGAGATTTGGGACCACCGGGGGATGAGCAGTTCTTC.

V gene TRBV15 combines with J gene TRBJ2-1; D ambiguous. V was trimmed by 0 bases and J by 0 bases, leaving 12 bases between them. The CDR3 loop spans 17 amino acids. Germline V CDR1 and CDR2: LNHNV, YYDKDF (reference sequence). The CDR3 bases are TGTGCCACCAGCAGAGATTCTGGGTTTGGCTCCTACAATGAGCAGTTCTTC. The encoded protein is CATSRDSGFGSYNEQFF.